A single sample gave rise to the 12 T cell receptor beta chains below, sequenced in a study of identical twins. TCRdb re-called the 5' RACE reads with MiXCR, one entry per CDR3 protein. The table includes approximately 1.8 million distinct CDR3 sequences, under 35% detected once. The specimen was cord blood. Receptor source: a newborn girl in good health.

The chain uses TRBV11-2 and TRBJ2-7; D possibly corresponds to TRBD1 (6 bases). This CDR3 contains 17 residues. CDR1 and CDR2 (germline): SGHAT, FQNNGV. Trimming shortened V by 1 base and J by 4 bases, and 20 bases separated the two germline ends. CDR3 sequence reads: CASSLVTLSQGWYEQYF. The CDR3 region has the DNA TGTGCCAGCAGCTTAGTAACCCTAAGCCAGGGGTGGTACGAGCAGTACTTC.

The chain joins TRBV6-5 to TRBJ1-1; 7 bases match TRBD1. The CDR3 covers 13 residues. Germline V gene data show CDR1 as MNHEY and CDR2 as SVGAGI. The V and J ends lost 5 bases and 9 bases, in that order; junction bases with no gene match: 9. In DNA, the CDR3 is TGTGCCAGCAGTGTCCGGGACAGTTGGCAAGCTTTCTTT. Its protein product is CASSVRDSWQAFF.

A note on this clonotype: Germline and junction disagree at one end, which may indicate a read error. The chain employs TRBV2 and TRBJ2-7; D ambiguous. Germline CDR1 reads SNHLY; CDR2 reads FYNNEI. The CDR3 extends over 14 amino acids. The CDR3 loop reads CASSESIKSYKQYF. Written as DNA, the CDR3 is TGTGCCAGCAGTGAATCCATCAAATCCTACAAGCAGTACTTC.

The chain carries TRBV6-6 and TRBJ1-5; D possibly corresponds to TRBD1 (5 bases). The CDR3 sequence is 14 residues long. V lost 6 bases to trimming and J lost 9 bases, with 18 bases between them. Germline V gene data show CDR1 as MNHNY and CDR2 as SVGAGI (reference sequence). As DNA, the CDR3 is TGTGCCAGCAGCCAAGGGCAGGGTCTCGGGCCCCAGCATTTT. It is translated as CASSQGQGLGPQHF.

This clonotype came up once. V usage is TRBV3-1 and J usage is TRBJ2-3; 10 nucleotides line up with TRBD2. The germline V gene has CDR1 LGHDT and CDR2 YNNKEL (reference sequence). This CDR3 contains 15 residues. J lost 4 bases, V lost 4 bases, and 5 bases had no gene match. The CDR3 region has the DNA TGTGCCAGCAGCCGAGCGGGACTAGCGCCAGATACGCAGTATTTT. This gives the protein CASSRAGLAPDTQYF.

The genes are TRBV2 and TRBJ2-4; the D is unclear. There are 13 residues in the CDR3. Germline loops: CDR1 SNHLY, CDR2 FYNNEI. V was shortened by 8 bases and J by 13 bases, with 21 bases between the two germline ends. The CDR3 DNA reads as TGTGCCAGCTTGCCGAACTCCTACAATGAGCAGTACTTC. It codes for CASLPNSYNEQYF.

This clonotype showed up just a few times. The chain has TRBV13 and TRBJ2-1; possibly TRBD2 for D (6 bases). Germline V gives CDR1 PRHDT, CDR2 FYEKMQ (reference sequence). CDR3 length: 15 residues. Trimming took off 1 base at V and 6 bases at J, with 13 bases between the two ends. The CDR3 here is CASSLAGEVRNEQFF. In nucleotides, the CDR3 is TGTGCCAGCAGCTTAGCGGGAGAAGTCCGCAATGAGCAGTTCTTC. The whole variable domain, filled in from reference TRBV13 and TRBJ2-1, reads AAGVIQSPRHLIKEKRETATLKCYPIPRHDTVYWYQQGPGQDPQFLISFYEKMQSDKGSIPDRFSAQQFSDYHSELNMSSLELGDSALYFCASSLAGEVRNEQFFGPGTRLTVL.

In its sample, this clonotype was seen a few times. This chain uses TRBV7-8 with TRBJ1-4; 8 bases match TRBD1. Germline trimming cut 0 bases from V and 8 bases from J; bases unmatched to any gene: 14. The CDR3 is 18 amino acids. In germline, CDR1 is SGHVS, CDR2 FQNEAQ. CDR3 in amino acids: CASSLAQGAQSRREKLFF. CDR3 nucleotides: TGTGCCAGCAGCTTAGCCCAGGGGGCGCAGAGTAGGCGAGAAAAACTGTTTTTT.

The chain combines TRBV29-1 with TRBJ1-1; TRBD1 aligns across 8 bases. The germline V gene has CDR1 SQVTM and CDR2 ANQGSEA. V lost 6 bases to trimming and J lost 5 bases; unmatched junction nucleotides: 11. The CDR3 length is 14 residues. CDR3 sequence (DNA): TGCAGCGTCGGAACCACAGGGGGAGGTACTGAAGCTTTCTTT. It yields the protein CSVGTTGGGTEAFF.

The V and J genes are TRBV12-3 or TRBV12-4 and TRBJ2-3; the match to TRBD2 covers 7 bases. Trimming removed 2 bases from V and 3 bases from J; junction bases left unmatched: 17. The CDR3 extends over 19 amino acids. The CDR3, as DNA: TGTGCCAGCAGTTTATTAAGGTGGGAACCGGGACTACGTACAGATACGCAGTATTTT. Its translation is CASSLLRWEPGLRTDTQYF.

V gene TRBV6-6 combines with J gene TRBJ2-7; TRBD2 agrees at 7 bases. The CDR3 contains 13 residues. Germline CDR1 MNHNY, CDR2 SVGAGI (reference sequence). The J segment lost 7 bases and the V segment lost 4 bases, leaving 7 bases of the junction unmatched. Written as DNA, the CDR3 is TGTGCCAGCAGTTTCCGGACTAGTGATGAGCAGTACTTC. Its translation: CASSFRTSDEQYF.

The chain employs TRBV29-1 and TRBJ2-7; maybe TRBD1 (6 bases). V shed 5 bases and J shed 2 bases, with 13 bases lying between them. Germline-derived CDR1 and CDR2 are SQVTM and ANQGSEA. The CDR3 is 13 residues long. Here the CDR3 DNA reads TGCAGCGTTAGGCAGGCAGGGGCCTACGAGCAGTACTTC. Protein product: CSVRQAGAYEQYF.